The clone carrying this T cell receptor (beta chain) was seen a handful of times. These data originate in a study of shared clonotypes between healthy human individuals. Repertoires were generated with immunoSEQ multiplex PCR, while TCRdb's copy carries only in-frame clones and drops some. This sample has about 2,500,000 clones, with around 94% found just once. The CDR3 runs to 11 residues. J was trimmed by 13 bases and V by 2 bases; bases with no gene match: 1. CDR1 is SNHLY and CDR2 is FYNNEI in the germline V gene. J is TRBJ1-2 and V is TRBV2; 10 positions agree with TRBD1. This TCR came from a man between 18 and 35 years old in good health. Sample: naive CD4+ T cells sorted from blood. As to subset: CD45RA+ positively selected. CDR3 sequence: CASSERDRGTF. As DNA, the CDR3 is TGTGCCAGCAGTGAACGGGACAGGGGCACCTTC. Filled out from reference TRBV2 and TRBJ1-2, the complete variable domain reads EPEVTQTPSHQVTQMGQEVILRCVPISNHLYFYWYRQILGQKVEFLVSFYNNEISEKSEIFDDQFSVERPDGSNFTLKIRSTKLEDSAMYFCASSERDRGTFGSGTRLTVV.